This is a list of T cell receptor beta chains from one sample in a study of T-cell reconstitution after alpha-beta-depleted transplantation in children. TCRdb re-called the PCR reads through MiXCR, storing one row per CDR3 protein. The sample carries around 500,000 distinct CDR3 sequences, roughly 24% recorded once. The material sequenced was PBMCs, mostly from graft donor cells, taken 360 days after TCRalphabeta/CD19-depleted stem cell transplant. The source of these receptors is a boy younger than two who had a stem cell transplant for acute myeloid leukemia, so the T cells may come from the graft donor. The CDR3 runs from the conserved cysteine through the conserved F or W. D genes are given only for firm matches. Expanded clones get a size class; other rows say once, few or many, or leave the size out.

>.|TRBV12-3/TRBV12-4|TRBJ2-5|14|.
CASSLGTAYGPQYF
TGTGCCAGCAGTTTGGGGACGGCCTATGGGCCCCAGTACTTC
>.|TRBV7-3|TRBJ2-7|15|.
CASPNVGQILYEQYF
TGTGCCAGCCCCAATGTAGGACAGATTCTCTACGAGCAGTACTTC
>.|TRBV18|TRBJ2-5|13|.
CASSRDRTETQYF
TGTGCCAGCTCACGGGACCGAACGGAGACCCAGTACTTC
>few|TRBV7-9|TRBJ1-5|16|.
CASSHQAVNSNQPQHF
TGTGCCAGCAGCCACCAGGCAGTCAATAGCAATCAGCCCCAGCATTTT
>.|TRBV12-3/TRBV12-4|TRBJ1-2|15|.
CASSHGQTKDYGYTF
TGTGCCAGCAGCCACGGACAGACCAAAGACTATGGCTACACCTTC
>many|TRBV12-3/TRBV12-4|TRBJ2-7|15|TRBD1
CASSLFAGTDYEQYF
TGTGCCAGCAGTTTATTCGCCGGGACAGACTACGAGCAGTACTTC
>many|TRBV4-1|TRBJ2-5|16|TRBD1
CASSQPGRGLEETQYF
TGCGCCAGCAGCCAACCTGGCAGGGGGCTGGAAGAGACCCAGTACTTC
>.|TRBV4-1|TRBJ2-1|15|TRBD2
CASSLEPGGRPEQFF
TGCGCCAGCAGCCTCGAACCGGGGGGGCGACCTGAGCAGTTCTTC
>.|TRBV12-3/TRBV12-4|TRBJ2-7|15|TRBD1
CASSFRTGFLYEQYF
TGTGCCAGCAGTTTCCGGACAGGGTTTTTATACGAGCAGTACTTC
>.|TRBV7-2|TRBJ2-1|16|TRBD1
CASSRMPRTGGNEQFF
TGTGCCAGCAGCCGTATGCCTCGGACAGGGGGCAATGAGCAGTTCTTC
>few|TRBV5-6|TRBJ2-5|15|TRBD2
CASSLGLAGGQTQYF
TGTGCCAGCAGCTTGGGCCTAGCGGGGGGACAGACCCAGTACTTC
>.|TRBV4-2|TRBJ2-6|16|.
CASSPIKKSGANVLTF
TGTGCCAGCAGCCCTATTAAGAAGTCTGGGGCCAACGTCCTGACTTTC
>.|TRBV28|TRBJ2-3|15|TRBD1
CASSLGTGSADTQYF
TGTGCCAGCAGTCTGGGGACAGGGTCGGCAGATACGCAGTATTTT
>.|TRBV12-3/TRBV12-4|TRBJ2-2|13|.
CASGDKARGELFF
TGTGCCAGCGGGGACAAGGCCCGCGGGGAGCTGTTTTTT
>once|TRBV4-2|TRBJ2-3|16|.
CASSQAPGGGTDTQYF
TGTGCCAGCAGCCAGGCCCCGGGGGGCGGCACAGATACGCAGTATTTT
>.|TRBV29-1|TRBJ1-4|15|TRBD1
CSVPGQGATNEKLFF
TGCAGCGTGCCGGGACAGGGGGCAACTAATGAAAAACTGTTTTTT
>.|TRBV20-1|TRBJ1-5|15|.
CSASPLGRSNQPQHF
TGCAGTGCTAGCCCGCTAGGCCGTAGCAATCAGCCCCAGCATTTT
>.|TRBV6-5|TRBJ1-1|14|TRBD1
CASRADRSNTEAFF
TGTGCCAGCAGAGCGGACAGGAGTAACACTGAAGCTTTCTTT
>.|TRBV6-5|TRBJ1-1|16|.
CASSYYLGTKAYEAFF
TGTGCCAGCAGTTACTATCTTGGGACTAAGGCTTATGAAGCTTTCTTT
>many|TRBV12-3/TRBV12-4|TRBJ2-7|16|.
CASSSADRDRSYEQYF
TGTGCCAGCAGTTCCGCGGACCGGGACCGCTCCTACGAGCAGTACTTC
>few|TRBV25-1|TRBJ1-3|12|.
CASRGTGNTIYF
TGTGCCAGCCGAGGGACTGGAAACACCATATATTTT
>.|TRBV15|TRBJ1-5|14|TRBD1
CATSTDRDYQPQHF
TGTGCCACCAGCACTGACAGGGACTATCAGCCCCAGCATTTT
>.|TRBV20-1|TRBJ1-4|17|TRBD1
CSARDPRDRGSNEKLFF
TGCAGTGCTAGAGACCCCCGGGACAGAGGATCGAATGAAAAACTGTTTTTT
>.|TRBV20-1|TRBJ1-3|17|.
CSAREKGVGLSGNTIYF
TGCAGTGCTAGAGAGAAAGGAGTAGGGCTCTCTGGAAACACCATATATTTT
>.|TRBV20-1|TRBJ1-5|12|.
CSLGTVNQPQHF
TGCAGTCTAGGGACCGTTAATCAGCCCCAGCATTTT
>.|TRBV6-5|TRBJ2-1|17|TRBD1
CASSYSLAGGARFVLFF
TGTGCCAGCAGTTACTCTCTGGCAGGGGGCGCCCGCTTCGTACTGTTCTTC
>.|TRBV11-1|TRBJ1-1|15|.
CASQPVVQPNTEAFF
TGTGCCAGCCAGCCAGTGGTGCAGCCGAACACTGAAGCTTTCTTT
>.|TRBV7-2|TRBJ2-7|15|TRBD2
CASSRAGGHAYEQYF
TGTGCCAGCAGCCGAGCGGGGGGGCACGCTTATGAGCAGTACTTC
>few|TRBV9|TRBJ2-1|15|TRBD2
CASSVEAGEPNEQFF
TGTGCCAGCAGCGTAGAAGCGGGGGAGCCCAATGAGCAGTTCTTC
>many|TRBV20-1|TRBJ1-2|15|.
CSARRNGQLNYGYTF
TGCAGTGCTAGGAGGAATGGGCAGCTAAACTATGGCTACACCTTC
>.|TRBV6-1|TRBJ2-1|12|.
CASSETINEQFF
TGTGCCAGCAGTGAAACAATCAATGAGCAGTTCTTC
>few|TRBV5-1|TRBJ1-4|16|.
CASSPSGPSTNEKLFF
TGCGCCAGCAGCCCGTCGGGACCCTCAACTAATGAAAAACTGTTTTTT
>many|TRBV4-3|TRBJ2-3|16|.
CASSQGRAGITDTQYF
TGCGCCAGCAGCCAAGGTCGGGCGGGGATCACAGATACGCAGTATTTT
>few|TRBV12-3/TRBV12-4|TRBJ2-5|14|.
CASREGVHQETQYF
TGTGCCAGCAGGGAGGGGGTCCACCAAGAGACCCAGTACTTC
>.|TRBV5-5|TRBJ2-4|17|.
CASSLAATAIRKNIQYF
TGTGCCAGCAGCTTGGCCGCGACAGCAATTCGCAAAAACATTCAGTACTTC
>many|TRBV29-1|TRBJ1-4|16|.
CSVRRRGSTTNEKLFF
TGCAGCGTCCGGAGGAGGGGATCAACAACTAATGAAAAACTGTTTTTT
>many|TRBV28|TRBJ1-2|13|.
CASSFDLISGYTF
TGTGCCAGCTCATTTGACCTAATATCGGGCTACACCTTC
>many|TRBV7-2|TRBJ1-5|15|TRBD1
CASRSDRGRSQPQHF
TGTGCCAGCAGGAGCGACAGGGGGCGAAGCCAGCCCCAGCATTTT
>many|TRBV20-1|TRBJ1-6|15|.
CSARVGTAVNSPLHF
TGCAGTGCTAGAGTTGGGACGGCGGTCAATTCACCCCTCCACTTT
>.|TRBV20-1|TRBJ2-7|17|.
CSASPQGARRDYYEQYF
TGCAGTGCTAGTCCCCAGGGGGCGCGGAGGGACTACTACGAGCAGTACTTC
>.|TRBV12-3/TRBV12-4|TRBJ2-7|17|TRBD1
CASSLWPLRDRPYEQYF
TGTGCCAGCAGTTTATGGCCTCTCCGGGACAGGCCCTACGAGCAGTACTTC
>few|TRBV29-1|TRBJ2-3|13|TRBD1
CSVERQGADTQYF
TGCAGCGTTGAAAGACAGGGGGCAGATACGCAGTATTTT
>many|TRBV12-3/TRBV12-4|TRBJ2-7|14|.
CASSFYGSSYEQYF
TGTGCCAGCAGTTTTTACGGAAGCTCCTACGAGCAGTACTTC
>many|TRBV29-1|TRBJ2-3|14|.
CSVEETLSGDTQYF
TGCAGCGTTGAGGAGACTTTAAGTGGGGATACGCAGTATTTT
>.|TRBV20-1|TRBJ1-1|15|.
CSARESDRRLGEAFF
TGCAGTGCTAGAGAATCTGACAGGAGGCTGGGTGAAGCTTTCTTT
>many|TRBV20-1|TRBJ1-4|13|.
CSASRDEEEKLFF
TGCAGTGCTAGTCGGGACGAGGAGGAAAAACTGTTTTTT
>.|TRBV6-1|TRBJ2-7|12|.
CALRGPTYEQYF
TGTGCGCTGCGGGGGCCGACCTACGAGCAGTACTTC
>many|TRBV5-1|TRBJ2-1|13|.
CASSFFADNEQFF
TGCGCCAGCAGCTTCTTCGCGGATAATGAGCAGTTCTTC
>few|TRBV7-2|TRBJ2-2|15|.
CASSFSLARSGELFF
TGTGCCAGCAGCTTTTCGCTAGCGAGATCCGGGGAGCTGTTTTTT
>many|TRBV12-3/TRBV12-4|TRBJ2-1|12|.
CASSLSMYEQFF
TGTGCCAGCAGTTTAAGTATGTATGAGCAGTTCTTC
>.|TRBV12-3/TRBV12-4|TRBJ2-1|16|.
CASTTFSGGSYNEQFF
TGTGCCAGCACTACTTTTTCCGGGGGCTCCTACAATGAGCAGTTCTTC
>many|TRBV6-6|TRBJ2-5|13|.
CASRTDFQETQYF
TGTGCCAGCAGAACGGACTTCCAAGAGACCCAGTACTTC
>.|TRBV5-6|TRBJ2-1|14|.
CASSFVGIYNEQFF
TGTGCCAGCAGCTTCGTGGGGATCTACAATGAGCAGTTCTTC
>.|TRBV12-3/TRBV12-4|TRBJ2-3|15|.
CASSSVPRGTDTQYF
TGTGCCAGCAGTTCCGTCCCCCGGGGGACAGATACGCAGTATTTT
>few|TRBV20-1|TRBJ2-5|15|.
CSARDRQQYQETQYF
TGCAGTGCTAGAGATAGGCAGCAGTACCAAGAGACCCAGTACTTC